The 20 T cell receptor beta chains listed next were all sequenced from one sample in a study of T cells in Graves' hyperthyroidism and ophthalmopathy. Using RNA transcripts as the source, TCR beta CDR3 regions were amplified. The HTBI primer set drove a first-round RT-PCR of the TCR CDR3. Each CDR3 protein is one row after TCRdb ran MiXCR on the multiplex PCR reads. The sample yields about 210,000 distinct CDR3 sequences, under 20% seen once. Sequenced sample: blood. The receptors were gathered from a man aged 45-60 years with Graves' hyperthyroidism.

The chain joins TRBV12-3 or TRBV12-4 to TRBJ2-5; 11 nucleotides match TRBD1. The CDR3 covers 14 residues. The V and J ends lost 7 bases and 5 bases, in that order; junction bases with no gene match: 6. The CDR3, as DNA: TGTGCCAGCACCACCGGGACAGGGGGGGAGACCCAGTACTTC. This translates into CASTTGTGGETQYF.

Written as DNA, the CDR3 is TGCGCCAGCAGCCCTGCGGCAGGTTCTGGAAACACCATATATTTT. It translates to CASSPAAGSGNTIYF. V and J are TRBV4-3 and TRBJ1-3; D gene unclear. Trimming cost V 4 bases and J 1 base, with 11 bases left between them. The CDR3 contains 15 residues. Germline V gene data show CDR1 as LGHNA and CDR2 as YSLEER.

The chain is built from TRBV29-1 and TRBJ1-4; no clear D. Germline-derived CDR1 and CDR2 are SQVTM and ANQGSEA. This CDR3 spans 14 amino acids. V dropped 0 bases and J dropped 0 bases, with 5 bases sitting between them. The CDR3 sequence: CSVEDGSTNEKLFF. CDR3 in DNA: TGCAGCGTTGAAGACGGATCAACTAATGAAAAACTGTTTTTT. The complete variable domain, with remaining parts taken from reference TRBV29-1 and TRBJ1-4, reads SAVISQKPSRDICQRGTSLTIQCQVDSQVTMMFWYRQQPGQSLTLIATANQGSEATYESGFVIDKFPISRPNLTFSTLTVSNMSPEDSSIYLCSVEDGSTNEKLFFGSGTQLSVL.

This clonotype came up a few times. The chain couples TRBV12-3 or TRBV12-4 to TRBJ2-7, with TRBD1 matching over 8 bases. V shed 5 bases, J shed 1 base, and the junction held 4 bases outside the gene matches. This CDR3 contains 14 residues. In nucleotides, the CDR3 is TGTGCCAGCAGTCTTCAGGGGGCGTCCTACGAGCAGTACTTC. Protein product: CASSLQGASYEQYF.

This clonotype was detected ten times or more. The CDR3 DNA reads as TGTGCCAGCAGTTACTCAAGTACAGGGGAACGCCCTGAAGCTTTCTTT. This gives the protein CASSYSSTGERPEAFF. This sequence joins TRBV6-6 and TRBJ1-1, with 7 bases that match TRBD1. The junction had 10 bases not matched to a gene; V was cut back by 0 bases and J by 6 bases. The CDR3 runs to 16 residues. Germline lookup yields CDR1 MNHNY and CDR2 SVGAGI (reference sequence).

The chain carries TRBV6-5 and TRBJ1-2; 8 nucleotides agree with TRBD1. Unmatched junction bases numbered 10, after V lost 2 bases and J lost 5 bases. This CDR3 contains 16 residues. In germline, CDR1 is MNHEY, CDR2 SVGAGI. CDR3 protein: CASSYTGQGGGYGYTF. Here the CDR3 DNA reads TGTGCCAGCAGTTACACTGGACAGGGAGGCGGATATGGCTACACCTTC.

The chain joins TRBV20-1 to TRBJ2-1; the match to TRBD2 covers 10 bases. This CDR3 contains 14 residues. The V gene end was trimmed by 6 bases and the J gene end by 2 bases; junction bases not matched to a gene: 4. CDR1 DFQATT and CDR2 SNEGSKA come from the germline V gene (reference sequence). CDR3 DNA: TGCAGTGCAAAAGCGGGAGGGCCCTACAATGAGCAGTTCTTC. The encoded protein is CSAKAGGPYNEQFF.

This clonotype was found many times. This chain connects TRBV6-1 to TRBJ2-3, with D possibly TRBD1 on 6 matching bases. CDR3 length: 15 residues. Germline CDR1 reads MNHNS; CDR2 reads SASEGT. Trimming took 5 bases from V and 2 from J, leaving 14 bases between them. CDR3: CASSLGAGDTDTQYF. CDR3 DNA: TGTGCCAGCAGTCTGGGGGCAGGGGACACAGATACGCAGTATTTT.

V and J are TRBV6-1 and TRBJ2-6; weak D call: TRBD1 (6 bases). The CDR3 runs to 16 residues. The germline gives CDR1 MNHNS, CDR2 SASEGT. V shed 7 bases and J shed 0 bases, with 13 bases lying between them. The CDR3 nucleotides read TGTGCCAGCAAGCACAGGGCAAGCTCTGGGGCCAACGTCCTGACTTTC. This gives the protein CASKHRASSGANVLTF.

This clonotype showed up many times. In DNA, the CDR3 is TGCAGTGCTACAGGGCGTAGCAATCAGCCCCAGCATTTT. Protein product: CSATGRSNQPQHF. The rearrangement uses TRBV20-1 and TRBJ1-5; D may be TRBD1 (5 bases). The CDR3 runs to 13 residues. Trimming took off 4 bases at V and 0 bases at J, with 7 bases between the two ends. Germline lookup yields CDR1 DFQATT and CDR2 SNEGSKA (reference sequence).

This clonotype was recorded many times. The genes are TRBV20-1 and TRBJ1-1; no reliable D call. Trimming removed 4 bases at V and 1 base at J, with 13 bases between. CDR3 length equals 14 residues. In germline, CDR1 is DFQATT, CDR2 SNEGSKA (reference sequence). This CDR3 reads CSANGVSRNTEAFF. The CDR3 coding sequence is TGCAGTGCTAATGGCGTCAGCAGGAACACTGAAGCTTTCTTT.

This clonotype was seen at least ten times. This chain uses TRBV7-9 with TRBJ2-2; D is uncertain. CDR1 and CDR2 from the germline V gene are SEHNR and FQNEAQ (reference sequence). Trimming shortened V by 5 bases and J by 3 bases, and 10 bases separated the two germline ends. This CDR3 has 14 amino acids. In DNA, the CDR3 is TGTGCCAGCAGCCCTCGACTCTACACCGGGGAGCTGTTTTTT. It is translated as CASSPRLYTGELFF.

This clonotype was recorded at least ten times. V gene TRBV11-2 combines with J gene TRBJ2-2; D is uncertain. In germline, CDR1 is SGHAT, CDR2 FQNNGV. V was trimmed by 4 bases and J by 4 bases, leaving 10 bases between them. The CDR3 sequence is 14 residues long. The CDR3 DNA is TGTGCCAGCAGCTCCTTAGTAGCCACCGGGGAGCTGTTTTTT. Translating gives CASSSLVATGELFF.

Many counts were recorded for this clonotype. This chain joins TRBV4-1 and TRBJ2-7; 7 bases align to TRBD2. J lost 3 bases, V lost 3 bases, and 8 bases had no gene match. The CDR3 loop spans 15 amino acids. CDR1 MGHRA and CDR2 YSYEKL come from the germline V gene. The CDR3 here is CASSQYLADLYEQYF. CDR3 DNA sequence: TGCGCCAGCAGCCAGTATCTAGCGGACCTCTACGAGCAGTACTTC.

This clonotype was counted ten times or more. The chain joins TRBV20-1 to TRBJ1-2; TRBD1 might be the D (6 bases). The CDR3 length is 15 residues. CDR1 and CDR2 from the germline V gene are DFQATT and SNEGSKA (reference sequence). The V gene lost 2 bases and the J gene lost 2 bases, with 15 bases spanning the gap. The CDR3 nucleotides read TGCAGTGCTAGAACGGACAGTCTAACCAACTATGGCTACACCTTC. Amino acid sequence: CSARTDSLTNYGYTF.

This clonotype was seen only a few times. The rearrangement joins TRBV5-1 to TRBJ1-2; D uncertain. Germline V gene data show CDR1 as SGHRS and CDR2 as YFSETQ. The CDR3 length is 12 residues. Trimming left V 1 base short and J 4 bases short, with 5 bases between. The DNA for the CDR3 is TGCGCCAGCAGCTTGAGCAGCTATGGCTACACCTTC. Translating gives CASSLSSYGYTF.

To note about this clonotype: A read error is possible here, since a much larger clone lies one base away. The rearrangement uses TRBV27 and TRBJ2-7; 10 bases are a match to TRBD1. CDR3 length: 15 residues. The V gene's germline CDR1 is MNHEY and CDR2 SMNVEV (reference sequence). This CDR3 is CARSFLRDRGYEQYF. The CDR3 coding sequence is TGTGCCAGAAGTTTTCTCCGGGACAGGGGCTACGAGCAGTACTTC.

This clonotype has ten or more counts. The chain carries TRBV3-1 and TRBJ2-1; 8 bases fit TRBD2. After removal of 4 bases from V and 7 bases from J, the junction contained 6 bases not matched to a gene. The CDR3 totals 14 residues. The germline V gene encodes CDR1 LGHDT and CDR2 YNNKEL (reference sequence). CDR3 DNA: TGTGCCAGCAGCCGTGCGGGAGGAATGAATGAGCAGTTCTTC. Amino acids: CASSRAGGMNEQFF.

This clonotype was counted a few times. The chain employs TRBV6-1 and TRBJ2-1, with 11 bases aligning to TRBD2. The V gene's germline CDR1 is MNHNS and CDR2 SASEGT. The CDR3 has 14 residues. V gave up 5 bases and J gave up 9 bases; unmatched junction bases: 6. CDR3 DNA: TGTGCCAGCAGTACTAGCGGGAGTCACAGTGAGCAGTTCTTC. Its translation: CASSTSGSHSEQFF.

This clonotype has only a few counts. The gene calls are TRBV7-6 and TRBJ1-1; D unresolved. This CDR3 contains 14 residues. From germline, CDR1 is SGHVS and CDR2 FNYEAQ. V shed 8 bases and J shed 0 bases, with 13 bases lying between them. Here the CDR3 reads CASGPGDMNTEAFF. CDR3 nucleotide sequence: TGTGCCAGCGGCCCCGGAGACATGAACACTGAAGCTTTCTTT.